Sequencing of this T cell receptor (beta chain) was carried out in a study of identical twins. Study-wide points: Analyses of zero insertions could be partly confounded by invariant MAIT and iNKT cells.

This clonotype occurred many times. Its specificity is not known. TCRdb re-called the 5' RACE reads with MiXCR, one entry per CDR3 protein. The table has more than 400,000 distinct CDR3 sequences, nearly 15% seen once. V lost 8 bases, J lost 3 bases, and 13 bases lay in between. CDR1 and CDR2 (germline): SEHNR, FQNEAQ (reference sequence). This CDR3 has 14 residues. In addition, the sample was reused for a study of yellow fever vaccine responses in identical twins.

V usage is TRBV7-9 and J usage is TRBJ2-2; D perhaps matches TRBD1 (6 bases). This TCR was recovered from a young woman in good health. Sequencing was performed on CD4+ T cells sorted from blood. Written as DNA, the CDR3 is TGTGCCAGCGGGCAGGGGTCCTACACCGGGGAGCTGTTTTTT. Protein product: CASGQGSYTGELFF. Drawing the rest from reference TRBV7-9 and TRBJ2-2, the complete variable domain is DTGVSQNPRHKITKRGQNVTFRCDPISEHNRLYWYRQTLGQGPEFLTYFQNEAQLEKSRLLSDRFSAERPKGSFSTLEIQRTEQGDSAMYLCASGQGSYTGELFFGEGSRLTVL.